The 15 T cell receptor beta chains listed next were all sequenced from one sample in a study of blood T cell repertoires in COVID-19. Here immunoSEQ multiplex PCR was the method, and the copy in TCRdb shows in-frame clones only, minus some. The sample holds some 300,000 clones, around 90% seen once. The sample comprised PBMCs or T cells enriched from blood (not recorded which). The receptors shown here come from a young woman with acute COVID-19.

This clone came up a few times. This chain links TRBV28 with TRBJ2-5, with 7 positions matching TRBD2. Germline loops: CDR1 MDHEN, CDR2 SYDVKM. The junction had 16 bases not matched to a gene; V was cut back by 7 bases and J by 5 bases. The CDR3 is 16 residues long. DNA for the CDR3: TGTGCCAGCACCGTTATTGGGGAGGGAAAGAAGGAGACCCAGTACTTC. This translates into CASTVIGEGKKETQYF.

This chain links TRBV19 with TRBJ1-5; 10 nucleotides align to TRBD1. Germline trimming cut 4 bases from V and 5 bases from J; bases unmatched to any gene: 5. The length of the CDR3 is 15 residues. The germline V gene has CDR1 LNHDA and CDR2 SQIVND (reference sequence). The CDR3 region is CASSKETGGYQPQHF. DNA of the CDR3: TGTGCCAGTAGTAAGGAGACAGGGGGCTATCAGCCCCAGCATTTT.

There are a few counts of this clone. The chain joins TRBV2 to TRBJ1-2, with D possibly matching TRBD1 (6 bases). V gave up 6 bases and J gave up 8 bases, with 16 bases separating them. The germline V gene has CDR1 SNHLY and CDR2 FYNNEI. The length of the CDR3 is 13 residues. The CDR3 is CASRAQGSKGYTF. The CDR3 bases are TGTGCCAGCAGGGCACAGGGTAGTAAGGGCTACACCTTC.

The chain carries TRBV11-2 and TRBJ1-2; D is uncertain. Deletions cut 0 bases from V and 7 bases from J, with 12 bases between. The CDR3 loop spans 14 amino acids. Germline CDR1 is SGHAT and CDR2 is FQNNGV. This chain's CDR3 is CASSLERMSGGYTF. The CDR3 DNA sequence: TGTGCCAGCAGCTTAGAGAGAATGTCGGGTGGCTACACCTTC.

This chain links TRBV7-9 with TRBJ2-2; TRBD2 aligns across 7 bases. V dropped 2 bases and J dropped 4; count of bases not matched to a gene: 10. In germline, CDR1 is SEHNR, CDR2 FQNEAQ (reference sequence). The CDR3 covers 17 residues. The CDR3 DNA is TGTGCCAGCAGCTTAATCTGGGCGGGAGAGGGCACCGGGGAGCTGTTTTTT. This translates into CASSLIWAGEGTGELFF.

This chain uses TRBV7-3 with TRBJ2-2; tentatively, D is TRBD2 (6 bases). CDR1 SGHTA and CDR2 FQGTGA come from the germline V gene. The CDR3 is 14 residues long. Trimming cost V 6 bases and J 2 bases, with 10 bases left between them. The CDR3 DNA reads TGTGCCAGCAGTACCGGGACTAACACCGGGGAGCTGTTTTTT. Translating gives CASSTGTNTGELFF.

The chain combines TRBV5-8 with TRBJ1-1, with D uncertain. CDR3 length: 16 residues. Trimming removed 3 bases at V and 0 bases at J, with 15 bases between. The V gene's germline CDR1 is SGHTS and CDR2 YDEGEE. Here the CDR3 DNA reads TGTGCCAGCAGCTCTAGTAGCACCTATATGAACACTGAAGCTTTCTTT. It yields the protein CASSSSSTYMNTEAFF.

The rearrangement uses TRBV24-1 and TRBJ2-1, with TRBD2 identical over 7 bases. Germline CDR1 KGHDR, CDR2 SFDVKD. V lost 4 bases and J lost 5; bases outside the gene matches: 4. The CDR3 consists of 14 residues. The CDR3 loop reads CATSEASGNNEQFF. The CDR3 DNA is TGTGCCACCAGTGAGGCTAGCGGAAACAATGAGCAGTTCTTC.

V gene TRBV9 combines with J gene TRBJ2-7; D is unresolved. Trimming shortened V by 3 bases and J by 2 bases, and 6 bases separated the two germline ends. There are 12 residues in the CDR3. In germline, CDR1 is SGDLS, CDR2 YYNGEE. The chain's CDR3 is CASSGLAYEQYF. CDR3 nucleotides: TGTGCCAGCAGCGGGCTAGCCTACGAGCAGTACTTC.

The gene calls are TRBV29-1 and TRBJ2-1; 8 nucleotides line up with TRBD2. This CDR3 region has 14 residues. Germline-derived CDR1 and CDR2 are SQVTM and ANQGSEA. With V trimmed by 6 bases and J by 7 bases, 11 bases remained unmatched. CDR3 nucleotides: TGCAGCGTGACGGGAGGGCCAACGGGAAATGAGCAGTTCTTC. Protein: CSVTGGPTGNEQFF.

The chain uses TRBV3-1 (or the pseudogene TRBV3-2) and TRBJ2-3; weak D call: TRBD2 (5 bases). Trimming stripped 1 base from V and 1 base from J, with 12 bases between. This CDR3 spans 16 amino acids. Germline CDR1 is LGHDT and CDR2 is YNNKEL (reference sequence). The CDR3 is CASSQAQRWGTDTQYF. CDR3 nucleotides: TGTGCCAGCAGCCAAGCCCAGCGGTGGGGCACAGATACGCAGTATTTT.

V usage is TRBV27 and J usage is TRBJ1-1; D is unclear. The CDR3 contains 14 residues. Trimming stripped 3 bases from V and 6 bases from J, with 14 bases between. Germline CDR1 is MNHEY and CDR2 is SMNVEV (reference sequence). CDR3 DNA: TGTGCCAGCAGTTTCATCACAGCCCCCGCTGAAGCTTTCTTT. Translated: CASSFITAPAEAFF.

This chain uses TRBV7-9 with TRBJ2-1; the D is unclear. In germline, CDR1 is SEHNR, CDR2 FQNEAQ (reference sequence). The length of the CDR3 is 14 residues. Trimming removed 5 bases at V and 6 bases at J, with 14 bases between. CDR3 coding DNA: TGTGCCAGCAGCGCAGCCATAGACTCCAATGAGCAGTTCTTC. The encoded protein is CASSAAIDSNEQFF.

The chain uses TRBV19 and TRBJ2-7, with 9 bases identical to TRBD2. Losses at the gene ends were 3 bases for V and 2 bases for J; bases not matched to a gene: 11. The CDR3 totals 17 residues. CDR1 LNHDA and CDR2 SQIVND come from the germline V gene (reference sequence). The CDR3 loop is CASSIGDSGSPPYEQYF. CDR3 nucleotide sequence: TGTGCCAGTAGTATCGGGGATAGCGGGAGTCCCCCCTACGAGCAGTACTTC.

The genes are TRBV18 and TRBJ2-7, with a weak D call TRBD1 (6 bases). The CDR3 length is 17 residues. Between the trimmed V and J ends, which lost 0 bases and 0 bases, there was a span of 15 bases. CDR1 and CDR2 from the germline V gene are KGHSH and LQKENI. The DNA for the CDR3 is TGTGCCAGCTCACCACCGATGAGCACAGGGAGCTCCTACGAGCAGTACTTC. Translation gives CASSPPMSTGSSYEQYF.